The 4 T cell receptor beta chains given below trace back to one sample, sequenced in a study of blood T cell repertoires in COVID-19. Assay: immunoSEQ multiplex PCR; the TCRdb copy retains only in-frame clones and omits some. The data show roughly 190,000 clones, about 88% seen once. The sample taken for sequencing was PBMCs or T cells enriched from blood (not recorded which). The receptors stem from a woman in her 40s in a cohort exposed to, infected with or recovered from COVID-19 (not recorded which).

The gene calls are TRBV11-2 and TRBJ1-1, with D possibly matching TRBD1 (6 bases). Germline-derived CDR1 and CDR2 are SGHAT and FQNNGV. Trimming removed 1 base at V and 6 bases at J, with 12 bases between. There are 14 residues in the CDR3. The CDR3 coding sequence is TGTGCCAGCAGCTTAGTAGGGGGAAACGCTGAAGCTTTCTTT. Its translation is CASSLVGGNAEAFF.

The J gene is TRBJ1-1, the V gene TRBV7-8; 9 nucleotides align to TRBD1. The trim removed 1 base at V and 1 base at J, leaving 4 bases unmatched. In germline, CDR1 is SGHVS, CDR2 FQNEAQ. There are 16 residues in the CDR3. The CDR3 nucleotides are TGTGCCAGCAGCTTAGAGAGGGGACAGGGGAACACTGAAGCTTTCTTT. It encodes CASSLERGQGNTEAFF.

The genes are TRBV2 and TRBJ2-3, with 7 bases fitting TRBD2. V lost 8 bases, J lost 2 bases, and 7 bases stayed unmatched. CDR1 and CDR2 (germline): SNHLY, FYNNEI. The CDR3 has 14 amino acids. This chain's CDR3 is CASGGSGPTDTQYF. The CDR3 nucleotides read TGTGCCAGCGGTGGTAGCGGGCCCACAGATACGCAGTATTTT.

The V call is TRBV19, the J call TRBJ1-5; D possibly corresponds to TRBD1 (5 bases). This CDR3 comprises 14 residues. The V end was cut by 5 bases, the J end by 6 bases, with 14 bases between. In germline, CDR1 is LNHDA, CDR2 SQIVND (reference sequence). The CDR3 protein is CASSPRQTAQPQHF. CDR3 DNA sequence: TGTGCCAGTAGTCCACGCCAGACAGCTCAGCCCCAGCATTTT.